Following are 10 T cell receptor beta chains from one sample sequenced in a study of CD8 T cells in Susac syndrome. With random hexamers, 0.5 to 1 ug RNA was reverse transcribed. One entry per CDR3 protein results from TCRdb running MiXCR on the immunoSEQ multiplex PCR reads. The table lists roughly 200,000 distinct CDR3 sequences, about 94% of them singletons, with approximately 0.099% in the top ten. The source material was CD4+ T cells from PBMCs. These receptors originate from a human donor with Susac syndrome.

The rearrangement uses TRBV27 and TRBJ2-5; 8 nucleotides match TRBD2. This CDR3 spans 15 amino acids. V lost 3 bases, J lost 1 base, and 4 bases stayed unmatched. Per the germline V gene, CDR1 is MNHEY and CDR2 is SMNVEV (reference sequence). DNA of the CDR3: TGTGCCAGCAGTTTCAGGAGCGGGGGCCAAGAGACCCAGTACTTC. Protein product: CASSFRSGGQETQYF.

In its sample, this clonotype was seen a few times. This chain links TRBV2 with TRBJ1-5, with D uncertain. Germline V CDR1 and CDR2: SNHLY, FYNNEI. The CDR3 is 13 residues long. V lost 6 bases to trimming and J lost 5 bases, with 11 bases between them. The CDR3 reads CASSQAGDQPQHF. In DNA form, the CDR3 reads TGTGCCAGCAGCCAGGCGGGAGATCAGCCCCAGCATTTT.

The genes are TRBV7-6 and TRBJ2-2; D is ambiguous. Trimming took off 3 bases at V and 7 bases at J, with 9 bases between the two ends. CDR3 length: 13 residues. Germline lookup yields CDR1 SGHVS and CDR2 FNYEAQ. The CDR3 region has the DNA TGTGCCAGCAGCTTTCGCGAATACGGGGAGCTGTTTTTT. As protein: CASSFREYGELFF.

This clonotype was detected once. This chain uses TRBV6-1 with TRBJ2-3; weak D call: TRBD2 (5 bases). Germline CDR1 is MNHNS and CDR2 is SASEGT. V dropped 6 bases and J dropped 2 bases, with 12 bases sitting between them. This CDR3 region has 14 residues. CDR3 residues: CASSPGLITDTQYF. The DNA for the CDR3 is TGTGCCAGCAGCCCCGGACTCATCACAGATACGCAGTATTTT.

The CDR3 nucleotides read TGCAGTGCTCCCTTGACTTTGGGCACCTACGAGCAGTACTTC. This sequence encodes CSAPLTLGTYEQYF. The chain combines TRBV20-1 with TRBJ2-7; no clear D. V lost 5 bases, J lost 2 bases, and 16 bases lay in between. Germline V lookup: CDR1 DFQATT, CDR2 SNEGSKA (reference sequence). This CDR3 has 14 residues.

The chain uses TRBV28 and TRBJ1-6, with a tentative D call TRBD1 (6 bases). This CDR3 has 16 amino acids. Germline assignment: CDR1 MDHEN and CDR2 SYDVKM. Trimming cost V 3 bases and J 10 bases, with 19 bases left between them. The CDR3 DNA sequence: TGTGCCAGCAGTTTTTACGGCAGGGGAAATATGTCACCCCTCCACTTT. This translates into CASSFYGRGNMSPLHF.

In this sample, this clonotype turned up once. V usage is TRBV7-9 and J usage is TRBJ2-7, with 10 bases fitting TRBD2. This CDR3 region has 16 residues. J lost 0 bases, V lost 5 bases, and 7 bases had no gene match. Looked up from germline, CDR1 is SEHNR and CDR2 is FQNEAQ (reference sequence). The CDR3 sequence is CASSPSAGGSSYEQYF. The CDR3 DNA follows: TGTGCCAGCAGCCCCTCAGCGGGAGGGAGCTCCTACGAGCAGTACTTC.

V gene TRBV20-1 combines with J gene TRBJ2-5; 8 positions match TRBD1. The CDR3 covers 13 residues. With 5 bases clipped from V and 1 base from J, the junction kept 3 bases outside the gene matches. Germline V gene sequence: CDR1 DFQATT, CDR2 SNEGSKA (reference sequence). The CDR3 spells CSAEGTGQETQYF. The DNA for the CDR3 is TGCAGTGCTGAAGGGACAGGCCAAGAGACCCAGTACTTC.

The V gene is TRBV21-1, the J gene TRBJ1-2. TRBV21-1 is a recognized pseudogene. The CDR3 totals 16 residues. CDR3 protein: CASSKKGSSKTYGYTF. The CDR3, as DNA: TGTGCCAGCAGCAAAAAAGGTAGCAGCAAAACCTATGGCTACACCTTC.

The CDR3 protein is CASSLLGTALNEQFF. In nucleotides, the CDR3 is TGCGCCAGCAGCCTCCTGGGAACAGCCCTCAATGAGCAGTTCTTC. The J gene is TRBJ2-1, the V gene TRBV4-1; D gene unclear. The germline V and J ends were trimmed by 4 bases and 6 bases, with 16 bases remaining between them. There are 15 residues in the CDR3. The germline V gene has CDR1 MGHRA and CDR2 YSYEKL.